This T cell receptor beta chain stems from a study of OX40 agonist ivuxolimab in advanced cancers. TCRdb's copy holds only in-frame clones and misses some; the assay was immunoSEQ multiplex PCR. Among some 80,000 clones listed, more than 75% were seen once. The CDR3 spans 13 residues. Between the trimmed V and J ends, which lost 0 bases and 7 bases, there was a span of 10 bases. Looked up from germline, CDR1 is SGDLS and CDR2 is YYNGEE. The input for sequencing was CD4+ or CD8+ T cells sorted from blood, taken in a trial of the OX40 agonist ivuxolimab. This TCR came from an adult with an advanced solid tumor such as melanoma, head and neck, liver or kidney cancer. J is TRBJ1-2 and V is TRBV9, with D maybe TRBD1 (5 bases). CDR3 region: CASSVAQDLGYTF. The CDR3 DNA reads as TGTGCCAGCAGCGTAGCACAGGACCTTGGCTACACCTTC.